The T cell receptor (beta chain) under discussion was sequenced for a study of cytomegalovirus exposure and HLA in healthy donors. General study findings and limits: Among TCR sequences, most were rare, though some public TCRs appeared in many donors.

The repertoire was sequenced with immunoSEQ multiplex PCR; TCRdb's copy has only in-frame clones and lacks some. Of about 64,000 clones in the sample, around 95% were seen once. The V and J ends lost 4 bases and 1 base, in that order; junction bases with no gene match: 12. Germline lookup yields CDR1 SGHTA and CDR2 FQGNSA. This CDR3 is 18 amino acids long. Of note for this clone: No antigen is known for it.

This TCR derives from a woman aged 18-30 years in good health and CMV-seropositive. Sequenced: PBMCs. This rearrangement joins TRBV7-2 to TRBJ2-5; 10 positions agree with TRBD2. DNA for the CDR3: TGTGCCAGCAGCTCTCGAACTAGCGGGATTATATCCCAAGAGACCCAGTACTTC. This gives the protein CASSSRTSGIISQETQYF.